These 32 T cell receptor beta chains came from one sample sequenced in a study of blood T cell repertoires in COVID-19. Some clones are missing from TCRdb's copy, which holds only in-frame ones; the method was immunoSEQ multiplex PCR. The repertoire holds about 170,000 clones, with less than 90% as singletons. Input material: PBMCs or T cells enriched from blood (not recorded which). These receptors all stem from a woman aged 45 to 65 who had recovered from COVID-19.

The chain has TRBV30 and TRBJ1-6; the match to TRBD1 covers 10 bases. Trimming removed 0 bases from V and 6 bases from J; junction bases left unmatched: 8. The germline CDR1 and CDR2 sequences are GTSNPN and SVGIG (reference sequence). The CDR3 consists of 17 residues. The CDR3 loop reads CAWSVSLGQGSNSPLHF. The CDR3 coding sequence is TGTGCCTGGAGTGTATCCCTGGGACAGGGGTCTAATTCACCCCTCCACTTT. Full variable domain (remainder filled in from reference TRBV30 and TRBJ1-6): SQTIHQWPATLVQPVGSPLSLECTVEGTSNPNLYWYRQAAGRGLQLLFYSVGIGQISSEVPQNLSASRPQDRQFILSSKKLLLSDSGFYLCAWSVSLGQGSNSPLHFGNGTRLTVT.

The CDR3 protein is CASSYGLGYYNEQFF. The DNA for the CDR3 is TGTGCCAGCAGTTATGGACTAGGGTACTACAATGAGCAGTTCTTC. This chain uses TRBV27 with TRBJ2-1; TRBD2 matches at 7 bases. The CDR3 is made up of 15 amino acids. Germline values: CDR1 MNHEY, CDR2 SMNVEV (reference sequence). Losses at the gene ends were 4 bases for V and 3 bases for J; bases not matched to a gene: 6.

The chain joins TRBV6-9 to TRBJ1-1; TRBD1 matches at 7 bases. The CDR3 is made up of 14 amino acids. With V trimmed by 3 bases and J by 1 base, 2 bases remained unmatched. Germline CDR1 MNHGY, CDR2 SVAAGI. This CDR3 is CASSYTGANTEAFF. CDR3 bases: TGTGCCAGCAGTTACACAGGGGCGAACACTGAAGCTTTCTTT.

This clone was recorded once. J is TRBJ1-1 and V is TRBV30, with a possible D match to TRBD1 (5 bases). The CDR3 extends over 13 amino acids. Germline CDR1 reads GTSNPN; CDR2 reads SVGIG (reference sequence). V lost 3 bases and J lost 4, with 12 bases in between. For the CDR3, the DNA is TGTGCCTGGAGGTACAGGATCACCACTGAAGCTTTCTTT. As protein: CAWRYRITTEAFF.

The chain combines TRBV12-3 or TRBV12-4 with TRBJ2-2; TRBD1 aligns across 10 bases. The V segment lost 6 bases and the J segment 8 bases; nucleotides outside the gene matches: 3. This CDR3 has 13 residues. The CDR3 here is CASRRTGGGELFF. DNA of the CDR3: TGTGCCAGCAGACGGACAGGGGGAGGGGAGCTGTTTTTT.

The chain carries TRBV15 and TRBJ2-1; 16 positions agree with TRBD2. The V and J ends lost 7 bases and 8 bases, in that order; junction bases with no gene match: 8. CDR3 length: 16 amino acids. Germline CDR1 is LNHNV and CDR2 is YYDKDF (reference sequence). The CDR3 coding sequence is TGTGCCACCACCTCGGGACTAGCGGGAGGGGTAGATGAGCAGTTCTTC. Translating it yields CATTSGLAGGVDEQFF. The full variable domain, completed using reference TRBV15 and TRBJ2-1, is DAMVIQNPRYQVTQFGKPVTLSCSQTLNHNVMYWYQQKSSQAPKLLFHYYDKDFNNEADTPDNFQSRRPNTSFCFLDIRSPGLGDTAMYLCATTSGLAGGVDEQFFGPGTRLTVL.

V usage is TRBV27 and J usage is TRBJ1-5; maybe TRBD1 (6 bases). This CDR3 region has 13 residues. V was cut by 6 bases and J by 5 bases, with 11 bases left in between. Germline CDR1 and CDR2: MNHEY and SMNVEV (reference sequence). The CDR3 here is CASSKRTDQPQHF. Written as DNA, the CDR3 is TGTGCCAGCAGCAAACGGACAGATCAGCCCCAGCATTTT.

This chain connects TRBV11-3 to TRBJ1-1, with 9 bases lining up with TRBD1. CDR3 length equals 15 residues. With V trimmed by 7 bases and J by 3 bases, 9 bases remained unmatched. The germline V gene encodes CDR1 SGHNT and CDR2 YENEEA. CDR3: CASTRPGQGYTEAFF. CDR3 nucleotide sequence: TGTGCCAGCACCCGACCGGGACAGGGATACACTGAAGCTTTCTTT.

The chain joins TRBV7-2 to TRBJ2-1; D unclear. CDR1 and CDR2 (germline): SGHTA, FQGNSA. This CDR3 contains 17 residues. V lost 5 bases, J lost 0 bases, and 17 bases lay in between. The CDR3 loop reads CASSRSGATISYNEQFF. The CDR3 bases are TGTGCCAGCAGCCGCTCTGGTGCGACAATCTCCTACAATGAGCAGTTCTTC.

A note on this clone: In the same sample, other DNA sequences code for this CDR3. The rearrangement uses TRBV11-2 and TRBJ1-5; D remains unclear. V was cut by 0 bases and J by 5 bases, with 5 bases left in between. The CDR3 is made up of 13 amino acids. Germline CDR1 SGHAT, CDR2 FQNNGV. The CDR3 reads CASSLDRDQPQHF. The CDR3 nucleotides read TGTGCCAGCAGCTTAGACCGGGATCAGCCCCAGCATTTT.

The chain employs TRBV12-5 and TRBJ1-1, with 7 bases identical to TRBD1. Germline values: CDR1 LGHNT, CDR2 FRNRAP. The junction had 10 bases not matched to a gene; V was cut back by 0 bases and J by 9 bases. This CDR3 is 15 amino acids long. The CDR3 nucleotides are TGTGCTAGTGGTTTGGTCCCCCCCAGGGGGAGTAAAGCTTTCTTT. This translates into CASGLVPPRGSKAFF.

This clone was picked up a small number of times. This chain links TRBV5-1 with TRBJ1-2; 7 bases agree with TRBD1. The CDR3 runs to 12 residues. The ends lost 4 bases at V and 6 bases at J; junction bases unmatched: 3. Germline V gene data show CDR1 as SGHRS and CDR2 as YFSETQ. As DNA, the CDR3 is TGCGCCAGCAGCCCGACAGGGAATGGCTACACCTTC. Translating it yields CASSPTGNGYTF.

This clone showed up just a few times. The rearrangement uses TRBV3-1 (or the pseudogene TRBV3-2) and TRBJ2-2; 8 positions agree with TRBD2. CDR1 and CDR2 (germline): LGHDT, YNNKEL (reference sequence). The V gene end was trimmed by 0 bases and the J gene end by 3 bases; junction bases not matched to a gene: 6. This CDR3 is built from 17 residues. The CDR3 DNA sequence: TGTGCCAGCAGCCAAGATTGGATAGCGGGGTACACCGGGGAGCTGTTTTTT. Translation gives CASSQDWIAGYTGELFF.

The chain uses TRBV7-2 and TRBJ2-4, with 9 bases matching TRBD2. The J segment lost 5 bases and the V segment lost 4 bases, leaving 6 bases of the junction unmatched. Germline CDR1 and CDR2: SGHTA and FQGNSA. The CDR3 contains 15 residues. Here the CDR3 DNA reads TGTGCCAGCAGCTCCTCTGGACTAGCGCAAAACATTCAGTACTTC. Protein sequence: CASSSSGLAQNIQYF.

CDR3 nucleotides: TGTGCCACCAGGCCCCCTGGGGAGATGAACACTGAAGCTTTCTTT. Amino acid sequence: CATRPPGEMNTEAFF. V usage is TRBV18 and J usage is TRBJ1-1; D is uncertain. V lost 10 bases and J 0 bases, leaving 18 bases between the germline ends. CDR1 and CDR2 from the germline V gene are KGHSH and LQKENI. The CDR3 extends over 15 amino acids.

In its sample, this clone was seen a few times. The chain combines TRBV2 with TRBJ1-1; D ambiguous. This CDR3 contains 12 residues. Germline CDR1 is SNHLY and CDR2 is FYNNEI. Deletions cut 8 bases from V and 1 base from J, with 8 bases between. The CDR3 coding sequence is TGTGCCAGCCTTATCCGGAACACTGAAGCTTTCTTT. Translated, it gives CASLIRNTEAFF. Drawing the rest from reference TRBV2 and TRBJ1-1, the complete variable domain is EPEVTQTPSHQVTQMGQEVILRCVPISNHLYFYWYRQILGQKVEFLVSFYNNEISEKSEIFDDQFSVERPDGSNFTLKIRSTKLEDSAMYFCASLIRNTEAFFGQGTRLTVV.

V and J are TRBV2 and TRBJ1-5; D is unresolved. CDR3 size: 15 residues. The V gene's germline CDR1 is SNHLY and CDR2 FYNNEI. The V end was cut by 5 bases, the J end by 0 bases, with 11 bases between. CDR3 sequence reads: CASSRRGLSNQPQHF. CDR3 nucleotides: TGTGCCAGCAGTCGTCGTGGGCTTAGCAATCAGCCCCAGCATTTT.

The chain couples TRBV18 to TRBJ1-1; perhaps TRBD1 as D (5 bases). The V gene's germline CDR1 is KGHSH and CDR2 LQKENI. The ends were cut back, 3 bases at V and 7 bases at J, with 21 bases in the middle. The CDR3 runs 16 residues. CDR3 region: CASSPQRGAPSVEAFF. DNA for the CDR3: TGTGCCAGCTCACCGCAAAGGGGCGCCCCGAGTGTTGAAGCTTTCTTT.

The V gene is TRBV30, the J gene TRBJ1-2; TRBD1 aligns across 10 bases. Trimming removed 4 bases from V and 7 bases from J; junction bases left unmatched: 9. The CDR3 is 14 amino acids. CDR1 GTSNPN and CDR2 SVGIG come from the germline V gene (reference sequence). The CDR3 DNA sequence: TGTGCCTGGAAATCGACAGGGGGCGCGTCTGGCTACACCTTC. Amino acids: CAWKSTGGASGYTF. Full variable domain (remainder filled in from reference TRBV30 and TRBJ1-2): SQTIHQWPATLVQPVGSPLSLECTVEGTSNPNLYWYRQAAGRGLQLLFYSVGIGQISSEVPQNLSASRPQDRQFILSSKKLLLSDSGFYLCAWKSTGGASGYTFGSGTRLTVV.

The chain carries TRBV29-1 and TRBJ1-4; D may be TRBD1 (6 bases). The germline V gene has CDR1 SQVTM and CDR2 ANQGSEA. The ends were cut back, 7 bases at V and 3 bases at J, with 12 bases in the middle. The length of the CDR3 is 13 residues. CDR3 loop: CSAKGDANEKLFF. In nucleotides, the CDR3 is TGCAGCGCGAAGGGGGACGCTAATGAAAAACTGTTTTTT. Variable domain in full (rest from reference TRBV29-1 and TRBJ1-4): SAVISQKPSRDICQRGTSLTIQCQVDSQVTMMFWYRQQPGQSLTLIATANQGSEATYESGFVIDKFPISRPNLTFSTLTVSNMSPEDSSIYLCSAKGDANEKLFFGSGTQLSVL.

This chain uses TRBV28 with TRBJ1-6; 7 nucleotides agree with TRBD1. In germline, CDR1 is MDHEN, CDR2 SYDVKM. V dropped 5 bases and J dropped 8; count of bases not matched to a gene: 12. The CDR3 extends over 16 amino acids. The CDR3 region is CASSLRQGRTYSPLHF. Written as DNA, the CDR3 is TGTGCCAGCAGTCTGCGACAGGGCCGGACCTATTCACCCCTCCACTTT. Using reference TRBV28 and TRBJ1-6 for the parts outside the CDR3, the full variable domain is DVKVTQSSRYLVKRTGEKVFLECVQDMDHENMFWYRQDPGLGLRLIYFSYDVKMKEKGDIPEGYSVSREKKERFSLILESASTNQTSMYLCASSLRQGRTYSPLHFGNGTRLTVT.

This chain joins TRBV28 and TRBJ2-7; a weak D match, TRBD1 (5 bases). Germline V gene lookup returns CDR1 MDHEN and CDR2 SYDVKM. CDR3 length: 13 residues. V shed 6 bases and J shed 4 bases, with 13 bases lying between them. The CDR3 protein is CASSDSALYEQYV. CDR3 DNA: TGTGCCAGCAGCGACAGCGCTTTGTACGAGCAGTACGTC.

J is TRBJ1-1 and V is TRBV6-4; 9 bases agree with TRBD1. Trimming at V came to 4 bases and at J to 8 bases, leaving 8 bases not matched to a gene. The CDR3 contains 14 residues. CDR1 is MRHNA, CDR2 SNTAGT, per germline. As DNA, the CDR3 is TGTGCCAGCAGTGTTGCACAGGGGGCAGAAGAAGCTTTCTTT. This sequence encodes CASSVAQGAEEAFF.

V usage is TRBV6-5 and J usage is TRBJ2-2; D is possibly TRBD2 (6 bases). The CDR3 spans 14 residues. V gave up 8 bases and J gave up 0 bases, with 10 bases separating them. Germline values: CDR1 MNHEY, CDR2 SVGAGI. The CDR3 here is CASGGGANTGELFF. The CDR3 nucleotides are TGTGCCAGCGGGGGAGGCGCGAACACCGGGGAGCTGTTTTTT.

The rearrangement links TRBV7-9 to TRBJ1-4; D is possibly TRBD1 (5 bases). Germline CDR1 is SEHNR and CDR2 is FQNEAQ (reference sequence). V dropped 7 bases and J dropped 1 base, with 13 bases sitting between them. The CDR3 covers 15 residues. The CDR3 DNA reads as TGTGCCAGCACCCCCGCCCAGGGAACTAATGAAAAACTGTTTTTT. Its translation: CASTPAQGTNEKLFF. Full variable domain (rest looked up from reference TRBV7-9 and TRBJ1-4): DTGVSQNPRHKITKRGQNVTFRCDPISEHNRLYWYRQTLGQGPEFLTYFQNEAQLEKSRLLSDRFSAERPKGSFSTLEIQRTEQGDSAMYLCASTPAQGTNEKLFFGSGTQLSVL.

The chain recombines TRBV3-1 (or the pseudogene TRBV3-2) with TRBJ1-2; TRBD1 might be the D (6 bases). The CDR3 sequence is 15 residues long. Germline-derived CDR1 and CDR2 are LGHDT and YNNKEL (reference sequence). V was pared by 7 bases and J by 2 bases, with 17 bases between. CDR3 residues: CASTLSGVMNYGYTF. DNA for the CDR3: TGTGCCAGCACCCTCTCAGGGGTAATGAACTATGGCTACACCTTC.

The CDR3 loop is CASRPRQQGAIINNEQFF. In nucleotides, the CDR3 is TGTGCCAGCAGACCCAGGCAGCAGGGGGCGATAATAAACAATGAGCAGTTCTTC. This chain connects TRBV28 to TRBJ2-1; TRBD1 agrees at 8 bases. CDR3 length equals 18 residues. The germline V gene has CDR1 MDHEN and CDR2 SYDVKM. The V gene end was trimmed by 6 bases and the J gene end by 5 bases; junction bases not matched to a gene: 18.

This sequence joins TRBV6-5 and TRBJ1-1, with D possibly TRBD1 on 5 matching bases. Germline V gene sequence: CDR1 MNHEY, CDR2 SVGAGI. The ends were cut back, 6 bases at V and 5 bases at J, with 16 bases in the middle. The length of the CDR3 is 14 residues. In DNA form, the CDR3 reads TGTGCCAGCAGCTTCGGGACCGCGGGGACTGAAGCTTTCTTT. Translated, it gives CASSFGTAGTEAFF.

The CDR3 region has the DNA TGTGCCAGCAGTTACTTGGTGCGTGGCTACACCTTC. It encodes CASSYLVRGYTF. The chain combines TRBV6-5 with TRBJ1-2; D unclear. V lost 1 base to trimming and J lost 7 bases, with 7 bases between them. Germline CDR1 reads MNHEY; CDR2 reads SVGAGI. This CDR3 is 12 amino acids long.

The chain uses TRBV5-4 and TRBJ2-7, with D possibly TRBD2 on 6 matching bases. The length of the CDR3 is 13 residues. Germline loops: CDR1 SGHNT, CDR2 YYREEE (reference sequence). V was clipped by 4 bases and J by 6 bases, with 14 bases between them. CDR3 region: CASSPIGGREQYV. The CDR3 DNA follows: TGTGCCAGCAGCCCGATCGGGGGTCGCGAGCAGTACGTC.

The V gene is TRBV5-6, the J gene TRBJ1-2; tentative D call: TRBD1 (6 bases). There are 15 residues in the CDR3. With 4 bases removed from V and 4 bases from J, the gap between germline ends came to 17 bases. In germline, CDR1 is SGHDT, CDR2 YYEEEE. Here the CDR3 DNA reads TGTGCCAGCAGCCCCAAACAGGGAATGGGCTATGGCTACACCTTC. Its protein is CASSPKQGMGYGYTF.

The chain is built from TRBV7-9 and TRBJ1-2; D unresolved. The CDR3 length is 17 residues. CDR1 is SEHNR and CDR2 is FQNEAQ in the germline V gene (reference sequence). The V gene lost 1 base and the J gene lost 8 bases, with 23 bases spanning the gap. As DNA, the CDR3 is TGTGCCAGCAGCTTAGGGTCGGCAGCCCTATCGGTGGAGGGCTACACCTTC. This sequence encodes CASSLGSAALSVEGYTF.